This T cell receptor beta chain was profiled in a study of CD8+CD57+ T cells in acquired aplastic anemia (dated by TCRdb to the late 2010s). Regarding the research as a whole: A mean of roughly 2.9 ug of DNA, ranging from roughly 0.2 to 27.4 ug, was extracted from sorted CD4+ and CD8+ cells. An average of roughly 9.8 million reads for CD4+ cells and 11 million to 12 million reads for CD8+ cells was obtained from healthy donor samples. Here is what the overall study found, with its caveats: About 29 CD8+ CDR3 sequences were found to be shared between patients and controls, but these sequences appeared to be highly expressed in patients and within the immunodominant clones of the patients. No significant difference in CD8+ Simpson's diversity was found between patients and healthy controls (P=0.060).

Genomic DNA was used as template for profiling of TCR beta VDJ combinations and CDR3 sequences. An Illumina HiSeq 2000 was the platform used for TCR repertoire sequencing. Per the original workflow: TRBV/TRBJ rearrangement plots, CDR3 size and DJ length profiles, and Simpson's diversity index were used to assess repertoires. Whichever DNA sequence was most abundant in the deep sequencing data was defined as the immunodominant clone. CDR3 amino acid sequences were screened for sharing across subjects and compared with published repertoires and the VDJdb database. TCRdb ran its own pipeline on the public reads, namely fastp trimming at Q25 and MiXCR clone calling, and kept in-frame beta chains. Each entry merges the rows of one CDR3 protein and shows their most common DNA and genes. TCRdb, not the authors, supplied the V and J calls. Across this sample there are some 48,000 distinct CDR3 sequences, with 55% to 75% seen only once. The ten most abundant clones make up around a third of the sample.

Turning to this clonotype: Its antigen remains unidentified. Nothing much larger sits one base from this clone, and base qualities are not available.

V lost 0 bases and J lost 1 base; the stretch between them is 9 bases long. CDR1 and CDR2 were assigned from the germline V gene as SGHAT and FQNNGV. Its CDR3 holds 15 amino acids, cysteine through phenylalanine. The retained sequence is limited to the CDR3, 45 bases, with the frame set at the first base. The study deep-sequenced TCR repertoires of sorted CD4+ and CD8+ blood T cells from severe aplastic anemia patients and healthy subjects. Ficoll-Paque density gradient centrifugation was used to isolate peripheral blood mononuclear cells. Before DNA extraction, CD4+ and CD8+ T cells were sorted by FACS or by magnetic beads.

Here the chain combines TRBV11-2 and TRBJ1-1, with no confidently assigned D gene. The source is a human donor in good health, serving as a control. Sequenced sample: sorted CD4+, CD8+, or CD8+CD57+ T cells (not recorded which) from PBMCs. CDR3 region: CASSLDRQRNTEAFF. The sequenced DNA: TGTGCCAGCAGCTTAGATCGACAAAGGAACACTGAAGCTTTCTTT.